The clone carrying this T cell receptor beta chain was recorded only once. The antigen remains undetermined. This record comes from a study of Ad26.COV2.S vaccination and SARS-CoV-2 variants. Whole-study findings and limits: Reports say spike-specific CD8+ and CD4+ T cell responses covered substantial breadth after vaccination. Relative to placebo recipients, vaccine recipients exhibited elevated spike-specific TCR breadth. Measurement of non-spike TCR breadth gave similar results in vaccine and placebo recipients.

Trimming pared 1 base from V and 4 bases from J, leaving 11 bases between. CDR1 is SGDLS and CDR2 is YYNGEE in the germline V gene. The CDR3 loop spans 14 amino acids. Using immunoSEQ multiplex PCR, the repertoire was profiled, and TCRdb retains in-frame clones only, with some absent. Here the sample spans fewer than 100,000 clones, approximately 82% being singletons. The sequenced sample was peripheral blood, obtained after recovery from COVID-19. The sequence derives from a human donor who had recovered from COVID-19. This chain links TRBV9 with TRBJ1-1, with D maybe TRBD1 (6 bases). The CDR3 here is CASSVSQGRTEAFF. Here the CDR3 DNA reads TGTGCCAGCAGCGTAAGTCAGGGGCGCACTGAAGCTTTCTTT.